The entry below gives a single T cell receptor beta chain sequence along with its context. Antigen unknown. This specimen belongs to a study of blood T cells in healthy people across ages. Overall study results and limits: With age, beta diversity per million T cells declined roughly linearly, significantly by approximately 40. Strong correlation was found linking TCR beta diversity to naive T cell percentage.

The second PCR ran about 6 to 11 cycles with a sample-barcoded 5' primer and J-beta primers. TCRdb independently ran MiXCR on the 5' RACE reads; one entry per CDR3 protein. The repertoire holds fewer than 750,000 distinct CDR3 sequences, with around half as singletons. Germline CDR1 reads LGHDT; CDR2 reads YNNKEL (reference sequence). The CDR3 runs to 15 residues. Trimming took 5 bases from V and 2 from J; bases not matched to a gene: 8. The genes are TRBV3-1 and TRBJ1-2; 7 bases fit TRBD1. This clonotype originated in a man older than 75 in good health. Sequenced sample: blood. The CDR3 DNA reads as TGTGCCAGCAGCGGAGGAAGAGGGGGCAACTATGGCTACACCTTC. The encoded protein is CASSGGRGGNYGYTF.